The 16 T cell receptor beta chains reported below all come from one sample, sequenced in a study of beta chain features in type 1 diabetes (dated by TCRdb to 2016 to 2019). Overall study results and their limits: In all four CD4+ subsets, TCRB CDR3 length was moderately but significantly shorter in type 1 diabetes patients.

Preparation of the library involved the immunoSEQ multiplex PCR assay. The entire amount of isolated RNA was reverse transcribed using the High Capacity cDNA Reverse Transcription Kit, so the sequenced TCRB transcripts were expressed ones. Entries here come from immuneACCESS through TCRdb and include only in-frame sequences with V and J called. Some clones fail to appear in such tables; in the studies checked, an unresolved V gene covers under half of the shortfall, and the cause of the remainder is unknown. A total of over 40,000 clones appear in this sample, approximately 68% of them only once. The top ten clonotypes cover roughly 2.2% of the sample. Which antigens these TCRs recognize remains unknown. The source material was Tregs from blood. Read against the paper, the sample's cell subset or site label means: regulatory CD4+ T cells. All receptors derive from a young woman with type 1 diabetes.

This rearrangement joins TRBV11-2 to TRBJ2-1; D is perhaps TRBD2 (7 bases). The CDR3 loop spans 15 amino acids. The V gene lost 6 bases and the J gene lost 0 bases, with 12 bases spanning the gap. The germline gives CDR1 SGHAT, CDR2 FQNNGV. In DNA form, the CDR3 reads TGTGCCAGCAGTAAGGGGGGGAGCTCCTACAATGAGCAGTTCTTC. As protein: CASSKGGSSYNEQFF. Complete variable domain (other parts from reference TRBV11-2 and TRBJ2-1): EAGVAQSPRYKIIEKRQSVAFWCNPISGHATLYWYQQILGQGPKLLIQFQNNGVVDDSQLPKDRFSAERLKGVDSTLKIQPAKLEDSAVYLCASSKGGSSYNEQFFGPGTRLTVL.

The table lists this clone with a few counts. In DNA form, the CDR3 reads TGTGCCAGCAGCCTCCTTCACAGGGGCCGGGGCTCCTACGAGCAGTACTTC. Encoded protein: CASSLLHRGRGSYEQYF. The chain couples TRBV7-9 to TRBJ2-7; 7 bases are a match to TRBD1. Germline loops: CDR1 SEHNR, CDR2 FQNEAQ (reference sequence). CDR3 length equals 17 residues. V lost 5 bases, J lost 0 bases, and 13 bases stayed unmatched.

The rearrangement uses TRBV28 and TRBJ2-7; 10 bases are shared with TRBD1. Germline values: CDR1 MDHEN, CDR2 SYDVKM. The CDR3 sequence is 16 residues long. Germline trimming cut 6 bases from V and 4 bases from J; bases unmatched to any gene: 12. CDR3 protein: CASRPGQGQGWYEQYF. The CDR3 nucleotides read TGTGCCAGCAGACCGGGACAGGGGCAGGGGTGGTACGAGCAGTACTTC.

This chain joins TRBV5-4 and TRBJ1-2; D not certain. Trimming took off 5 bases at V and 3 bases at J, with 17 bases between the two ends. From germline, CDR1 is SGHNT and CDR2 YYREEE (reference sequence). CDR3 length equals 15 residues. DNA for the CDR3: TGTGCCAGCAGGTTGAGCATGAATCAAGACTATGGCTACACCTTC. As protein: CASRLSMNQDYGYTF.

V usage is TRBV30 and J usage is TRBJ1-2; D might be TRBD1 (5 bases). CDR1 and CDR2 from the germline V gene are GTSNPN and SVGIG (reference sequence). This CDR3 spans 16 amino acids. V shed 4 bases and J shed 7 bases, with 25 bases lying between them. The CDR3, as DNA: TGTGCCTGGAACCCTGGGGCTGGCAGTGGGTTCGGTGGCTACACCTTC. Protein sequence: CAWNPGAGSGFGGYTF.

The chain employs TRBV7-2 and TRBJ2-2; D remains ambiguous. The CDR3 covers 15 residues. Trimming removed 1 base from V and 6 bases from J, with 12 bases in between. Looked up from germline, CDR1 is SGHTA and CDR2 is FQGNSA. The CDR3 bases are TGTGCCAGCAGCTTAGACGGCAGGTCGGCCGGGGAGCTGTTTTTT. This encodes CASSLDGRSAGELFF.

The rearrangement uses TRBV7-9 and TRBJ2-2, with D perhaps TRBD1 (6 bases). The V gene's germline CDR1 is SEHNR and CDR2 FQNEAQ (reference sequence). The CDR3 totals 13 residues. V lost 5 bases and J lost 6, with 10 bases in between. For the CDR3, the DNA is TGTGCCAGCAGCCCCCGACAGGCCGGGGAGCTGTTTTTT. Protein sequence: CASSPRQAGELFF. Supplemented by reference TRBV7-9 and TRBJ2-2, the full variable domain reads DTGVSQNPRHKITKRGQNVTFRCDPISEHNRLYWYRQTLGQGPEFLTYFQNEAQLEKSRLLSDRFSAERPKGSFSTLEIQRTEQGDSAMYLCASSPRQAGELFFGEGSRLTVL.

The rearrangement links TRBV15 to TRBJ2-7; possibly TRBD1 for D (6 bases). Germline assignment: CDR1 LNHNV and CDR2 YYDKDF (reference sequence). With 4 bases removed from V and 3 bases from J, the gap between germline ends came to 10 bases. This CDR3 is built from 13 residues. The CDR3: CATSTTGYYEQYF. The CDR3 bases are TGTGCCACCAGCACAACAGGGTACTACGAGCAGTACTTC.

This rearrangement joins TRBV18 to TRBJ2-7; D is perhaps TRBD2 (5 bases). Germline CDR1 reads KGHSH; CDR2 reads LQKENI. This CDR3 is 15 amino acids long. V was pared by 3 bases and J by 7 bases, with 19 bases between. Here the CDR3 DNA reads TGTGCCAGCTCACCCCTCCGGAGCGGTGCCCATGAGCAGTACTTC. It translates to CASSPLRSGAHEQYF.

The count of this clone is one. The J gene is TRBJ2-5, the V gene TRBV2; D unclear. CDR1 and CDR2 from the germline V gene are SNHLY and FYNNEI. V was clipped by 4 bases and J by 2 bases, with 14 bases between them. The CDR3 is 15 amino acids. CDR3 residues: CASSGGPGHQETQYF. Here the CDR3 DNA reads TGTGCCAGCAGTGGAGGTCCGGGTCATCAAGAGACCCAGTACTTC.

This clone showed up just a few times. The chain carries TRBV5-6 and TRBJ1-2; a weak D match, TRBD1 (6 bases). V lost 5 bases and J lost 10, with 15 bases in between. This CDR3 is built from 12 residues. Per the germline V gene, CDR1 is SGHDT and CDR2 is YYEEEE. In DNA, the CDR3 is TGTGCCAGCAGGGGAACGGGGGGGGCCTACACCTTC. This encodes CASRGTGGAYTF.

This chain uses TRBV19 with TRBJ1-5; no clear D. V dropped 1 base and J dropped 3 bases, with 4 bases sitting between them. Germline CDR1 is LNHDA and CDR2 is SQIVND (reference sequence). There are 13 residues in the CDR3. This CDR3 reads CASSIGANQPQHF. The DNA for the CDR3 is TGTGCCAGTAGTATAGGAGCCAATCAGCCCCAGCATTTT.

This chain links TRBV5-1 with TRBJ2-5, with unresolved D. The ends were cut back, 2 bases at V and 2 bases at J, with 10 bases in the middle. Germline V gene data show CDR1 as SGHRS and CDR2 as YFSETQ. The CDR3 covers 14 residues. The CDR3 loop reads CASSLGPGQETQYF. CDR3 nucleotide sequence: TGCGCCAGCAGCTTAGGCCCAGGTCAAGAGACCCAGTACTTC.

This clone appeared a few times. The chain couples TRBV11-2 to TRBJ2-5, with D possibly being TRBD1 (5 bases). There are 13 residues in the CDR3. Trimming shortened V by 3 bases and J by 4 bases, and 9 bases separated the two germline ends. Germline CDR1 is SGHAT and CDR2 is FQNNGV. This CDR3 reads CASSLTDVETQYF. CDR3 coding DNA: TGTGCCAGCAGCTTGACAGACGTAGAGACCCAGTACTTC.

The J gene is TRBJ2-4, the V gene TRBV14; 7 bases line up with TRBD2. Trimming removed 0 bases from V and 2 bases from J; junction bases left unmatched: 7. The CDR3 is made up of 17 amino acids. Germline V gives CDR1 SGHDN, CDR2 FVKESK. The chain's CDR3 is CASSQDLLGTTKNIQYF. The CDR3 DNA reads TGTGCCAGCAGCCAAGATCTGTTGGGGACTACCAAAAACATTCAGTACTTC.

Here the CDR3 reads CATSGDRLYGYTF. For the CDR3, the DNA is TGTGCCACCAGCGGCGACAGACTCTATGGCTACACCTTC. The chain employs TRBV15 and TRBJ1-2; perhaps TRBD1 as D (5 bases). This CDR3 has 13 amino acids. V was cut by 5 bases and J by 4 bases, with 11 bases left in between. CDR1 and CDR2 from the germline V gene are LNHNV and YYDKDF (reference sequence).